These T cell receptor beta chains were read from a single sample in a study of T-cell reconstitution after alpha-beta-depleted transplantation in children. MiXCR, applied by TCRdb to the PCR reads, yields one record per CDR3 protein. The top ten clones hold roughly 25% of a sample with about 22,000 distinct CDR3 sequences, 11% of them seen once. Material: PBMCs from the stem cell graft donor, obtained from the stem cell graft. The receptors were sampled from a human donor who donated a stem cell graft to a child with chronic granulomatous disease. Both conserved end residues are part of each CDR3. Each record gives: J gene, clone size, V gene, D gene, CDR3 DNA, CDR3 protein. A D gene is named only where the DNA matches it firmly. The size field is filled for only some rows; it gives once, few, many or a size class.

j_call: TRBJ2-2; clone_size: many; v_call: TRBV29-1; d_call: TRBD2; cdr3_nt: TGCAGCGCCCGGACTAGCGGGAGAATTTTCCCCGGGGAGCTGTTTTTT; cdr3_aa: CSARTSGRIFPGELFF
j_call: TRBJ2-5; clone_size: medium-sized; v_call: TRBV28; d_call: .; cdr3_nt: TGTGCCAGCAGTCCTGAAAGTTGGGACCAAGAGACCCAGTACTTC; cdr3_aa: CASSPESWDQETQYF
j_call: TRBJ1-3; clone_size: many; v_call: TRBV6-5; d_call: .; cdr3_nt: TGTGCCAGCAGTCCCCGGGTCCGTATCTCTGGAAACACCATATATTTT; cdr3_aa: CASSPRVRISGNTIYF
j_call: TRBJ1-2; clone_size: many; v_call: TRBV9; d_call: TRBD1; cdr3_nt: TGTGCCAGCATCGGGACAGGGCCAAACTATGGCTACACCTTC; cdr3_aa: CASIGTGPNYGYTF
j_call: TRBJ1-1; clone_size: many; v_call: TRBV12-3/TRBV12-4; d_call: .; cdr3_nt: TGTGCCAGTACCGGGCTGAACACTGAAGCTTTCTTT; cdr3_aa: CASTGLNTEAFF
j_call: TRBJ2-5; clone_size: many; v_call: TRBV12-3/TRBV12-4; d_call: .; cdr3_nt: TGTGCCAGCAGTTTAGAATGGGGGAGGCGGACCCAGTACTTC; cdr3_aa: CASSLEWGRRTQYF
j_call: TRBJ1-2; clone_size: many; v_call: TRBV5-1; d_call: TRBD1; cdr3_nt: TGCGCCAGCAGCTTTTCCGGGACAGGGGAGCGTGGCTACACCTTC; cdr3_aa: CASSFSGTGERGYTF
j_call: TRBJ2-3; clone_size: .; v_call: TRBV9; d_call: .; cdr3_nt: TGTGCCAGCAGCGAAGAAGGGGGGAGCACAGATACGCAGTATTTT; cdr3_aa: CASSEEGGSTDTQYF
j_call: TRBJ2-1; clone_size: many; v_call: TRBV9; d_call: TRBD2; cdr3_nt: TGTGCCAGCAGCGTTCAACTAGCGGGGGAGGTTGAGCAGTTCTTC; cdr3_aa: CASSVQLAGEVEQFF
j_call: TRBJ1-1; clone_size: many; v_call: TRBV6-1; d_call: .; cdr3_nt: TGTGCCAGCAGTGAAGAAGTTATTCGAGAAGCTTTCTTT; cdr3_aa: CASSEEVIREAFF
j_call: TRBJ1-2; clone_size: many; v_call: TRBV12-3/TRBV12-4; d_call: .; cdr3_nt: TGTGCCAGCAATCCGACGGGATTTTCTAACTATGGCTACACCTTC; cdr3_aa: CASNPTGFSNYGYTF
j_call: TRBJ1-6; clone_size: many; v_call: TRBV7-3; d_call: TRBD1; cdr3_nt: TGTGCCAGCAGCGAATACGGACAGGGGAATTCACCCCTCCACTTT; cdr3_aa: CASSEYGQGNSPLHF
j_call: TRBJ2-7; clone_size: large; v_call: TRBV20-1; d_call: .; cdr3_nt: TGCAGTGCTAGTTTGGGCCTCGATTCGTCCTACGAGCAGTACTTC; cdr3_aa: CSASLGLDSSYEQYF
j_call: TRBJ2-3; clone_size: many; v_call: TRBV29-1; d_call: .; cdr3_nt: TGCAGCGTGGCTATTATGAGTTTAGCAGATACGCAGTATTTT; cdr3_aa: CSVAIMSLADTQYF
j_call: TRBJ2-5; clone_size: many; v_call: TRBV12-3/TRBV12-4; d_call: .; cdr3_nt: TGTGCCAGCAGTTTCATGTCAGGGAGGCAAGAGACCCAGTACTTC; cdr3_aa: CASSFMSGRQETQYF
j_call: TRBJ1-5; clone_size: many; v_call: TRBV29-1; d_call: .; cdr3_nt: TGCAGCGTTGAAGATCTTCCAGGGCCGGGCAATCAGCCCCAGCATTTT; cdr3_aa: CSVEDLPGPGNQPQHF
j_call: TRBJ2-7; clone_size: many; v_call: TRBV5-5; d_call: TRBD1; cdr3_nt: TGTGCCAGCAGCGAGGGACAGGAGTTCTACGAGCAGTACTTC; cdr3_aa: CASSEGQEFYEQYF
j_call: TRBJ1-6; clone_size: many; v_call: TRBV18; d_call: TRBD1; cdr3_nt: TGTGCCAGCTCGCCTGGACAGGGGTCAAGGTCACCCCTCCACTTT; cdr3_aa: CASSPGQGSRSPLHF
j_call: TRBJ2-1; clone_size: many; v_call: TRBV13; d_call: TRBD1; cdr3_nt: TGTGCCAGCAGCTTAGGGGGACAGAAGGAGCAGTTCTTC; cdr3_aa: CASSLGGQKEQFF
j_call: TRBJ2-7; clone_size: many; v_call: TRBV5-6; d_call: .; cdr3_nt: TGTGCCAGCAGCTTGTCAGGGCCAGGCGAGCAGTACTTC; cdr3_aa: CASSLSGPGEQYF
j_call: TRBJ2-5; clone_size: many; v_call: TRBV7-6; d_call: .; cdr3_nt: TGTGCCAGCAGCTTACTGAGCCCGAAAGAGACCCAGTACTTC; cdr3_aa: CASSLLSPKETQYF
j_call: TRBJ2-1; clone_size: many; v_call: TRBV29-1; d_call: TRBD1; cdr3_nt: TGCAGCGTTGAGCGACAGGGGGCTGAGCAGTTCTTC; cdr3_aa: CSVERQGAEQFF
j_call: TRBJ2-3; clone_size: many; v_call: TRBV21-1; d_call: .; cdr3_nt: TGTGCATCAGATACGCAGTATTTT; cdr3_aa: CASDTQYF
j_call: TRBJ1-5; clone_size: many; v_call: TRBV7-9; d_call: .; cdr3_nt: TGTGCCAGCAGCTTAGTTGGAACCCGGGACGGTGAGCAGCCCCAGCATTTT; cdr3_aa: CASSLVGTRDGEQPQHF
j_call: TRBJ2-7; clone_size: .; v_call: TRBV7-1; d_call: TRBD1; cdr3_nt: TGTGCCAGCAGCTCCCGGGACAGGAGAGGCGAGCAGTACTTC; cdr3_aa: CASSSRDRRGEQYF
j_call: TRBJ1-5; clone_size: many; v_call: TRBV12-3/TRBV12-4; d_call: TRBD1; cdr3_nt: TGTGCCAGCAGTTTCAAGAGGACAGGGGGAGAACAGCCCCAGCATTTT; cdr3_aa: CASSFKRTGGEQPQHF
j_call: TRBJ1-2; clone_size: many; v_call: TRBV6-1; d_call: .; cdr3_nt: TGTGCCAGCAGTCAAAATCAGGGGCTGAATGGCTACACCTTC; cdr3_aa: CASSQNQGLNGYTF
j_call: TRBJ1-6; clone_size: many; v_call: TRBV27; d_call: .; cdr3_nt: TGTGCCAGCAGTTTATCCGCCTCAGTTTATAATTCACCCCTCCACTTT; cdr3_aa: CASSLSASVYNSPLHF
j_call: TRBJ1-5; clone_size: many; v_call: TRBV3-1; d_call: TRBD1; cdr3_nt: TGTGCCAGCAGCCTTTATCAGGGGGCAAGTCAGCCCCAGCATTTT; cdr3_aa: CASSLYQGASQPQHF
j_call: TRBJ1-1; clone_size: many; v_call: TRBV27; d_call: TRBD1; cdr3_nt: TGTGCCAGCAGTAACGCGGACAGGAAAAACACTGAAGCTTTCTTT; cdr3_aa: CASSNADRKNTEAFF
j_call: TRBJ2-1; clone_size: many; v_call: TRBV11-2; d_call: TRBD2; cdr3_nt: TGTGCCAGCAGGGGACTAGCGGACCGCACCTACAATGAGCAGTTCTTC; cdr3_aa: CASRGLADRTYNEQFF
j_call: TRBJ2-7; clone_size: .; v_call: TRBV20-1; d_call: .; cdr3_nt: TGCAGTGCTAGGGAGGGACCGCGCGACGAGCAGTACTTC; cdr3_aa: CSAREGPRDEQYF
j_call: TRBJ2-5; clone_size: many; v_call: TRBV29-1; d_call: .; cdr3_nt: TGCAGCGGGGGGGCAGGGGAAGAGACCCAGTACTTC; cdr3_aa: CSGGAGEETQYF
j_call: TRBJ1-4; clone_size: many; v_call: TRBV27; d_call: TRBD1; cdr3_nt: TGTGCCAGCAGTGCCAGGGACAGGGAAGGGGAAAAACTGTTTTTT; cdr3_aa: CASSARDREGEKLFF
j_call: TRBJ1-5; clone_size: many; v_call: TRBV20-1; d_call: .; cdr3_nt: TGCAGTGCTAAGCAGGGTCTCCATCAGCCCCAGCATTTT; cdr3_aa: CSAKQGLHQPQHF
j_call: TRBJ1-1; clone_size: many; v_call: TRBV12-5; d_call: .; cdr3_nt: TGTGCTAGTGGTTTGTCCAGCACTGAAGCTTTCTTT; cdr3_aa: CASGLSSTEAFF
j_call: TRBJ2-2; clone_size: medium-sized; v_call: TRBV25-1; d_call: TRBD2; cdr3_nt: TGTGCCAGCAGTGGAACTAGCGGCTCCGGGGAGCTGTTTTTT; cdr3_aa: CASSGTSGSGELFF
j_call: TRBJ1-1; clone_size: many; v_call: TRBV7-9; d_call: .; cdr3_nt: TGTGCCAGCAGCCCGCCAACATCGGTGAACACTGAAGCTTTCTTT; cdr3_aa: CASSPPTSVNTEAFF
j_call: TRBJ1-3; clone_size: many; v_call: TRBV20-1; d_call: .; cdr3_nt: TGCAGTGCTAGCAACAGGCTCTCTGGAAACACCATATATTTT; cdr3_aa: CSASNRLSGNTIYF
j_call: TRBJ1-1; clone_size: many; v_call: TRBV6-2/TRBV6-3; d_call: TRBD1; cdr3_nt: TGTGCCAGCAGTTACGGACAGGGAAACACTGAAGCTTTCTTT; cdr3_aa: CASSYGQGNTEAFF
j_call: TRBJ1-5; clone_size: many; v_call: TRBV27; d_call: .; cdr3_nt: TGTGCCAGCAGTTTGTTGGGATCAGGGCAGCCCCAGCATTTT; cdr3_aa: CASSLLGSGQPQHF
j_call: TRBJ2-5; clone_size: few; v_call: TRBV10-3; d_call: .; cdr3_nt: TGTGCCATCAACGGAACACATTTCGAGACCCAGTACTTC; cdr3_aa: CAINGTHFETQYF
j_call: TRBJ2-2; clone_size: .; v_call: TRBV28; d_call: .; cdr3_nt: TGTGCCATGAGTTCGGGGCTGGGCTCCGGGGAGCTGTTTTTT; cdr3_aa: CAMSSGLGSGELFF
j_call: TRBJ2-1; clone_size: many; v_call: TRBV5-1; d_call: TRBD2; cdr3_nt: TGCGCCAGCAGCTCTGTCCGCCAGACTCTAGCGGGGGCATTAGCTGAGCAGTTCTTC; cdr3_aa: CASSSVRQTLAGALAEQFF
j_call: TRBJ2-1; clone_size: many; v_call: TRBV9; d_call: TRBD2; cdr3_nt: TGTGCCAGCGAAAGAAGCGGGAGGGCCGGGAATGAGCAGTTCTTC; cdr3_aa: CASERSGRAGNEQFF
j_call: TRBJ2-1; clone_size: many; v_call: TRBV20-1; d_call: TRBD1; cdr3_nt: TGCAGTGCTCGACAGGGTATCGACTTGGGCCGTGAGCAGTTCTTC; cdr3_aa: CSARQGIDLGREQFF
j_call: TRBJ1-4; clone_size: many; v_call: TRBV5-5; d_call: .; cdr3_nt: TGTGCCAGCAGCCCCGCCGAGTGGGGAGGGGATGAAAAACTGTTTTTT; cdr3_aa: CASSPAEWGGDEKLFF
j_call: TRBJ2-3; clone_size: few; v_call: TRBV24-1; d_call: .; cdr3_nt: TGTGCCACCAGTGACCGAATTGATGTTAGCACAGATACGCAGTATTTT; cdr3_aa: CATSDRIDVSTDTQYF
j_call: TRBJ2-1; clone_size: .; v_call: TRBV2; d_call: .; cdr3_nt: TGTGCCTGCTGTTTAGCGCTAAGTCGGGACCGACCGCTGTATGAGCAGTTCTTC; cdr3_aa: CACCLALSRDRPLYEQFF
j_call: TRBJ2-1; clone_size: many; v_call: TRBV3-1; d_call: TRBD2; cdr3_nt: TGTGCCAGCAGCCCCGGATTAGCGCGGGAGATGCAGTTCTTC; cdr3_aa: CASSPGLAREMQFF
j_call: TRBJ2-4; clone_size: many; v_call: TRBV20-1; d_call: TRBD2; cdr3_nt: TGCAGTGCTATCCCATCCGGGACTAGCGGATTCAAAAACATTCAGTACTTC; cdr3_aa: CSAIPSGTSGFKNIQYF
j_call: TRBJ1-1; clone_size: many; v_call: TRBV12-3/TRBV12-4; d_call: .; cdr3_nt: TGTGCCAGCAGTCCCATAGCTTTCTTT; cdr3_aa: CASSPIAFF
j_call: TRBJ2-7; clone_size: many; v_call: TRBV4-1; d_call: TRBD1; cdr3_nt: TGCGCCAGCAGCTTATTAGGACAGGGGTCCTACGAGCAGTACTTC; cdr3_aa: CASSLLGQGSYEQYF